A selection of T cell receptor beta chains follows, all from one sample in a study of regulatory T cells in long-lasting Graves disease. Each CDR3 protein is one row after TCRdb ran MiXCR on the reads. The sample yields about 780 distinct CDR3 sequences, over 45% seen once. Sequencing used peripheral blood mononuclear cells (PBMCs), obtained with antithyroid drug treatment, in newly diagnosed or persistent Graves disease (not recorded which). Receptor source: a female donor with Graves disease. CDR3s include the opening cysteine and the closing phenylalanine or tryptophan. A D gene is named only where the DNA matches it firmly. The listing skips clone size in some rows; elsewhere it reads once, few, many or a size class.

>TRBJ2-1|TRBD2|TRBV4-3|few
CASSQGGLGQFF
TGCGCCAGCAGCCAAGGGGGACTAGGGCAGTTCTTC
>TRBJ2-1|TRBD2|TRBV29-1|few
CSASGSEYNEQFF
TGCAGCGCTAGCGGGAGCGAATACAATGAGCAGTTCTTC
>TRBJ2-3|TRBD2|TRBV6-1|few
CASRTSGRTDTQYF
TGTGCCAGCAGGACTAGCGGACGCACGGATACGCAGTATTTT
>TRBJ1-1|NA|TRBV7-8|NA
CASSWDLNTEAFF
TGTGCCAGCAGCTGGGACTTGAACACTGAAGCTTTCTTT
>TRBJ1-5|NA|TRBV12-3/TRBV12-4|NA
CASSFGYSNQPQHF
TGTGCCAGCAGTTTTGGGTATAGCAATCAGCCCCAGCATTTT
>TRBJ2-7|TRBD2|TRBV4-3|NA
CASSEGLAGDEQYF
TGCGCCAGCAGCGAGGGACTAGCGGGTGACGAGCAGTACTTC
>TRBJ2-3|NA|TRBV5-1|NA
CASHKGYRSTDTQYF
TGCGCCAGCCATAAAGGGTACAGAAGCACAGATACGCAGTATTTT
>TRBJ2-7|NA|TRBV5-1|NA
CASSKGDGSYEQYF
TGCGCCAGCAGCAAGGGGGACGGCTCCTACGAGCAGTACTTC
>TRBJ2-5|TRBD2|TRBV19|NA
CASSILAGVETQYF
TGTGCCAGTAGTATTCTAGCGGGAGTGGAGACCCAGTACTTC
>TRBJ2-5|NA|TRBV29-1|NA
CSVPRQRQETQYF
TGCAGCGTTCCAAGACAGAGACAAGAGACCCAGTACTTC
>TRBJ2-1|NA|TRBV29-1|NA
CSVGHNEQFF
TGCAGCGTTGGACACAATGAGCAGTTCTTC
>TRBJ1-5|NA|TRBV12-3/TRBV12-4|NA
CASSLEAGVGNQPQHF
TGTGCCAGCAGTTTAGAGGCAGGGGTCGGCAATCAGCCCCAGCATTTT
>TRBJ2-3|NA|TRBV9|NA
CASSVDAGSATDTQYF
TGTGCCAGCAGCGTAGATGCGGGAAGCGCTACAGATACGCAGTATTTT
>TRBJ2-3|NA|TRBV12-3/TRBV12-4|few
CASTSLAYTDTQYF
TGTGCCAGCACCTCACTAGCCTACACAGATACGCAGTATTTT
>TRBJ2-5|NA|TRBV7-2|NA
CASSRRMGQETQYF
TGTGCCAGCAGCCGACGAATGGGACAAGAGACCCAGTACTTC
>TRBJ1-1|NA|TRBV11-2|few
CASSLGAGGITEAFF
TGTGCCAGCAGCTTAGGAGCGGGGGGAATAACTGAAGCTTTCTTT
>TRBJ1-1|NA|TRBV12-3/TRBV12-4|NA
CASSLTMGAPEAFF
TGTGCCAGCAGCCTCACCATGGGTGCGCCCGAGGCTTTCTTT
>TRBJ2-7|NA|TRBV7-9|NA
CASSLASGPSYEQYF
TGTGCCAGCAGCTTAGCTAGCGGTCCCTCCTACGAGCAGTACTTC
>TRBJ1-1|NA|TRBV3-1|NA
CASSPRQDREAFF
TGTGCCAGCAGCCCTCGTCAAGACCGTGAAGCTTTCTTT
>TRBJ2-7|NA|TRBV19|NA
CASSIEGGNYEQYF
TGTGCCAGTAGTATAGAAGGAGGGAACTACGAGCAGTACTTC
>TRBJ1-2|TRBD1|TRBV28|NA
CASMGQGRDGGYTF
TGTGCCAGCATGGGACAGGGAAGGGATGGTGGCTACACCTTC
>TRBJ2-2|NA|TRBV2|NA
CASSSANTGELFF
TGTGCCAGCAGTTCCGCGAACACCGGGGAGCTGTTTTTT
>TRBJ2-7|NA|TRBV28|NA
CASRPPRAGTEQYF
TGTGCCAGCAGACCCCCGCGAGCAGGAACCGAGCAGTACTTC
>TRBJ2-1|TRBD2|TRBV10-3|few
CAISEEGGSSYNEQFF
TGTGCCATCAGTGAGGAGGGCGGGAGCTCCTACAATGAGCAGTTCTTC
>TRBJ2-3|NA|TRBV5-1|NA
CASSLAGQHFNTQYF
TGCGCCAGCAGCCTCGCGGGACAGCATTTTAATACGCAGTATTTT
>TRBJ1-4|TRBD1|TRBV5-5|NA
CASSLGGDRNEKLFF
TGTGCCAGCAGCTTGGGGGGGGACAGAAATGAAAAACTGTTTTTT
>TRBJ2-7|NA|TRBV5-1|few
CASSLAQESYEQYF
TGCGCCAGCAGCTTGGCCCAGGAGTCCTACGAGCAGTACTTC
>TRBJ2-6|NA|TRBV19|few
CASSIGSAGANVLTF
TGTGCCAGTAGTATTGGGAGTGCTGGGGCCAACGTCCTGACTTTC
>TRBJ2-7|TRBD2|TRBV5-6|NA
CASSLAGGGYEQYF
TGTGCCAGCAGCTTGGCGGGAGGGGGCTACGAGCAGTACTTC
>TRBJ2-2|TRBD1|TRBV19|NA
CASSTDRGTGELFF
TGTGCCAGTAGTACAGACAGGGGGACCGGGGAGCTGTTTTTT
>TRBJ2-7|NA|TRBV4-3|NA
CASSQDLENRVYEQYF
TGCGCCAGCAGCCAAGATCTGGAGAACAGGGTCTACGAGCAGTACTTC
>TRBJ1-5|NA|TRBV24-1|NA
CATSDWDQPQHF
TGTGCCACCAGTGACTGGGATCAGCCCCAGCATTTT
>TRBJ2-7|NA|TRBV12-3/TRBV12-4|NA
CASSLWARNSYEQYF
TGTGCCAGCAGTTTATGGGCTCGAAACTCCTACGAGCAGTACTTC
>TRBJ2-6|NA|TRBV4-3|NA
CASSQDAGTLISGANVLTF
TGCGCCAGCAGCCAAGATGCGGGGACCCTAATTTCTGGGGCCAACGTCCTGACTTTC
>TRBJ2-7|NA|TRBV12-3/TRBV12-4|NA
CASTPDSTYEQYF
TGTGCCAGCACCCCGGACAGCACCTACGAGCAGTACTTC
>TRBJ2-5|NA|TRBV20-1|NA
CSAKRALQETQYF
TGCAGTGCTAAGAGGGCCTTGCAAGAGACCCAGTACTTC
>TRBJ2-7|NA|TRBV2|NA
CASSDQGRPYEQYF
TGTGCCAGCAGCGACCAAGGTAGGCCCTACGAGCAGTACTTC
>TRBJ1-2|TRBD1|TRBV6-2/TRBV6-3|NA
CASSYRQGWGYTF
TGTGCCAGCAGTTACAGACAGGGATGGGGCTACACCTTC
>TRBJ2-4|NA|TRBV12-3/TRBV12-4|once
CASSLGPRGIQYF
TGTGCCAGCAGTTTAGGGCCACGGGGCATTCAGTACTTC
>TRBJ2-7|NA|TRBV12-3/TRBV12-4|NA
CASSFSVGFHEQYF
TGTGCCAGCAGTTTCTCTGTGGGGTTCCACGAGCAGTACTTC
>TRBJ2-3|TRBD2|TRBV4-2|NA
CASSAGLRGVDTQYF
TGTGCCAGCAGCGCGGGACTGCGGGGGGTGGATACGCAGTATTTT
>TRBJ2-1|NA|TRBV3-1|NA
CASSQDWGEKTYNEQFF
TGTGCCAGCAGCCAAGATTGGGGGGAGAAAACCTACAATGAGCAGTTCTTC
>TRBJ1-2|NA|TRBV20-1|NA
CSARQGYGYTF
TGCAGTGCTAGACAGGGTTATGGCTACACCTTC
>TRBJ2-2|NA|TRBV29-1|NA
CSVEPLTQTTGELFF
TGCAGCGTCGAACCTTTGACACAAACCACCGGGGAGCTGTTTTTT
>TRBJ2-1|NA|TRBV6-1|NA
CASSEWAGELSNEQFF
TGTGCCAGCAGTGAATGGGCAGGGGAATTGAGTAATGAGCAGTTCTTC
>TRBJ2-3|NA|TRBV29-1|NA
CSTPNGGDTQYF
TGCAGCACCCCCAATGGAGGAGATACGCAGTATTTT
>TRBJ2-7|NA|TRBV6-5|few
CASSYSPGADYEQYF
TGTGCCAGCAGTTACTCGCCGGGGGCGGACTACGAGCAGTACTTC
>TRBJ2-1|NA|TRBV20-1|NA
CSAPGLREYNEQFF
TGCAGTGCCCCTGGGCTGCGGGAATACAATGAGCAGTTCTTC
>TRBJ2-7|TRBD2|TRBV20-1|NA
CSARDLASGANEQYF
TGCAGTGCTAGAGATCTGGCTAGCGGGGCCAACGAGCAGTACTTC
>TRBJ1-1|NA|TRBV10-3|NA
CAISERGRAAEAFF
TGTGCCATCAGTGAAAGGGGAAGGGCGGCTGAAGCTTTCTTT
>TRBJ2-3|NA|TRBV30|few
CAWSARTQMTDTQYF
TGTGCCTGGAGTGCCCGGACACAGATGACAGATACGCAGTATTTT
>TRBJ2-1|TRBD2|TRBV12-3/TRBV12-4|NA
CASSLTGGRANEQFF
TGTGCCAGCAGTTTAACCGGCGGGAGGGCCAATGAGCAGTTCTTC
>TRBJ1-4|NA|TRBV20-1|few
CSTLTGVNEKLFF
TGCAGTACCCTGACAGGCGTAAATGAAAAACTGTTTTTT
>TRBJ2-7|NA|TRBV12-3/TRBV12-4|NA
CASSLTASSYEQYF
TGTGCCAGCAGTTTAACAGCGAGCTCCTACGAGCAGTACTTC
>TRBJ1-2|NA|TRBV19|NA
CASSIRGFDYGYTF
TGTGCCAGTAGTATCCGTGGGTTTGACTATGGCTACACCTTC
>TRBJ2-3|TRBD2|TRBV5-1|few
CASSFRASGTNTDTQYF
TGCGCCAGCAGCTTTAGGGCTAGCGGGACAAACACAGATACGCAGTATTTT
>TRBJ1-2|NA|TRBV3-1|NA
CASSQRGRAPYGYTF
TGTGCCAGCAGCCAACGAGGACGGGCCCCCTATGGCTACACCTTC
>TRBJ1-1|NA|TRBV5-4|NA
CASSASTPGQNTEAFF
TGTGCCAGCAGCGCCTCTACCCCCGGACAGAACACTGAAGCTTTCTTT